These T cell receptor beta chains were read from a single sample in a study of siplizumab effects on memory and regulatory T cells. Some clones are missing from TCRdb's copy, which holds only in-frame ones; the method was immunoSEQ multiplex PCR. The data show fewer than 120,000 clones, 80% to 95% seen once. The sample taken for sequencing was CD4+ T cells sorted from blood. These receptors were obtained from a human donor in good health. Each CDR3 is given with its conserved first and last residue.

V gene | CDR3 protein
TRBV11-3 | CARGVGGYTF
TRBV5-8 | CASSKRGTGVTGELFF
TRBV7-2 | CASSPLNRVTEAFF
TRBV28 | CASGTRDRVRYEQYF
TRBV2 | CASSGGGAGNEKLFF
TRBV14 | CASSQAGLEQFF
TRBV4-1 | CASSQSLGLAAGAFPQYF
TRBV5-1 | CASSLGQEVGGYTF
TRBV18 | CASSTSGGETQYF
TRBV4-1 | CASSQGSGPIGLNEKLFF
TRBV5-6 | CASSSRGQGYTF
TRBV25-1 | CASSGTRGYTF
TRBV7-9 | CASSLVRAGEDTQYF
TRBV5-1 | CASSARGVGNTIYF
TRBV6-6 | CASSPGTGKTDTQYF
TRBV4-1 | CASSQPAAAFEQFF